The 31 T cell receptor beta chains reported below all come from one sample, sequenced in a study of blood T cell repertoires in COVID-19. Produced via immunoSEQ multiplex PCR; TCRdb's table is partial and in-frame only. Of more than 30,000 clones listed, around nine tenths are singletons. The sample taken for sequencing was peripheral blood. These receptors were taken from a man aged 60 to 69 with active COVID-19.

V usage is TRBV10-3 and J usage is TRBJ1-2; D perhaps matches TRBD1 (5 bases). The CDR3 covers 14 residues. V shed 10 bases and J shed 8 bases, with 23 bases lying between them. The germline CDR1 and CDR2 sequences are ENHRY and SYGVKD. The DNA for the CDR3 is TGTGCCACCTTCTATGGGGGAGGAAGTGAAGGCTACACCTTC. Residues: CATFYGGGSEGYTF.

This chain joins TRBV15 and TRBJ2-5; TRBD2 matches 8 bases. The CDR3 spans 13 residues. V lost 1 base to trimming and J lost 5 bases; unmatched junction nucleotides: 0. Germline loops: CDR1 LNHNV, CDR2 YYDKDF (reference sequence). CDR3 amino acids: CATSRAGGETQYF. The CDR3, as DNA: TGTGCCACCAGCAGAGCGGGGGGGGAGACCCAGTACTTC. Using reference TRBV15 and TRBJ2-5 for the parts outside the CDR3, the full variable domain is DAMVIQNPRYQVTQFGKPVTLSCSQTLNHNVMYWYQQKSSQAPKLLFHYYDKDFNNEADTPDNFQSRRPNTSFCFLDIRSPGLGDTAMYLCATSRAGGETQYFGPGTRLLVL.

Only one count was recorded for this clone. J is TRBJ2-7 and V is TRBV5-5; possible D gene TRBD1, 6 bases. V dropped 1 base and J dropped 2 bases, with 10 bases sitting between them. The CDR3 consists of 14 residues. CDR1 is SGHKS and CDR2 is YYEKEE in the germline V gene (reference sequence). The CDR3 here is CASSLRTDAYEQYF. The CDR3 bases are TGTGCCAGCAGCTTGAGGACAGATGCCTACGAGCAGTACTTC.

The V gene is TRBV25-1, the J gene TRBJ2-7; a possible D gene is TRBD2 (5 bases). Germline assignment: CDR1 MGHDK and CDR2 SYGVNS. This CDR3 is 13 amino acids long. V was shortened by 8 bases and J by 3 bases, with 14 bases between the two germline ends. The CDR3 loop reads CASEGLRYYEQYF. The CDR3 bases are TGTGCCAGCGAAGGACTGAGATACTACGAGCAGTACTTC.

The CDR3 reads CASSLLGQGSLGYTF. Here the CDR3 DNA reads TGTGCCAGCAGCTTATTAGGACAGGGCTCTCTAGGCTACACCTTC. The J gene is TRBJ1-2, the V gene TRBV7-9, with 8 bases lining up with TRBD1. Germline V lookup: CDR1 SEHNR, CDR2 FQNEAQ (reference sequence). The CDR3 runs 15 residues. V lost 2 bases and J lost 8; bases outside the gene matches: 10.

This clone was counted once. The rearrangement uses TRBV24-1 and TRBJ1-2; D remains unclear. Trimming removed 3 bases at V and 3 bases at J, with 7 bases between. This CDR3 has 13 residues. The germline V gene has CDR1 KGHDR and CDR2 SFDVKD. The CDR3 nucleotides are TGTGCCACCAGTGATGGAGAGTACTATGGCTACACCTTC. Encoded protein: CATSDGEYYGYTF.

The gene calls are TRBV25-1 and TRBJ2-7; TRBD1 agrees at 9 bases. The germline V gene encodes CDR1 MGHDK and CDR2 SYGVNS. Trimming cost V 2 bases and J 1 base; bases outside gene matches: 6. The CDR3 totals 16 residues. For the CDR3, the DNA is TGTGCCAGCAGTGAAGTTGGGACAGGGAATTCCTACGAGCAGTACTTC. Translated, it gives CASSEVGTGNSYEQYF.

The chain recombines TRBV5-1 with TRBJ2-2; TRBD2 aligns across 7 bases. Germline V gene data show CDR1 as SGHRS and CDR2 as YFSETQ. Trimming took 7 bases from V and 3 from J; bases not matched to a gene: 3. The CDR3 totals 13 residues. CDR3 sequence: CASGGVYTGELFF. The DNA of the CDR3 is TGCGCCAGCGGGGGGGTGTACACCGGGGAGCTGTTTTTT.

The chain joins TRBV5-6 to TRBJ2-1; 12 bases align to TRBD1. The CDR3 sequence is 17 residues long. Per the germline V gene, CDR1 is SGHDT and CDR2 is YYEEEE. V lost 6 bases and J lost 4; bases outside the gene matches: 11. The CDR3 sequence: CASTAGTGGALYNEQFF. In nucleotides, the CDR3 is TGTGCCAGCACCGCCGGGACAGGGGGCGCGTTATACAATGAGCAGTTCTTC.

The chain recombines TRBV9 with TRBJ2-3, with TRBD2 as a possible D gene (6 bases). Trimming removed 4 bases at V and 6 bases at J, with 21 bases between. CDR3 length equals 16 residues. CDR1 and CDR2 from the germline V gene are SGDLS and YYNGEE. Here the CDR3 DNA reads TGTGCCAGCAGCCCAGACCGGGGAGGCGGCAGGGATACGCAGTATTTT. Residues: CASSPDRGGGRDTQYF.

The chain carries TRBV11-2 and TRBJ2-1; a possible D gene is TRBD2 (6 bases). Germline V gene lookup returns CDR1 SGHAT and CDR2 FQNNGV. Trimming stripped 11 bases from V and 6 bases from J, with 26 bases between. CDR3 length equals 16 residues. DNA of the CDR3: TGTGCCGGCCCCGGACCGGGACTCAAGCCCTCCAATGAGCAGTTCTTC. It codes for CAGPGPGLKPSNEQFF. The full variable domain, its missing parts supplied by reference TRBV11-2 and TRBJ2-1, is EAGVAQSPRYKIIEKRQSVAFWCNPISGHATLYWYQQILGQGPKLLIQFQNNGVVDDSQLPKDRFSAERLKGVDSTLKIQPAKLEDSAVYLCAGPGPGLKPSNEQFFGPGTRLTVL.

V usage is TRBV9 and J usage is TRBJ2-3; tentative D call: TRBD2 (6 bases). CDR3 size: 15 residues. V gave up 4 bases and J gave up 1 base, with 13 bases separating them. Germline V lookup: CDR1 SGDLS, CDR2 YYNGEE. The CDR3 loop is CASSPGVGGTDTQYF. In DNA, the CDR3 is TGTGCCAGCAGCCCGGGGGTCGGGGGCACAGATACGCAGTATTTT.

The V gene is TRBV7-9, the J gene TRBJ2-3; D is perhaps TRBD2 (6 bases). The CDR3 totals 14 residues. Trimming left V 1 base short and J 2 bases short, with 7 bases between. CDR1 is SEHNR and CDR2 is FQNEAQ in the germline V gene (reference sequence). Written as DNA, the CDR3 is TGTGCCAGCAGCTTAGGACTAGACACAGATACGCAGTATTTT. Residues: CASSLGLDTDTQYF.

This chain uses TRBV3-1 (or the pseudogene TRBV3-2) with TRBJ2-2; D not resolved. The CDR3 is made up of 12 amino acids. The germline CDR1 and CDR2 sequences are LGHDT and YNNKEL (reference sequence). The V end was cut by 0 bases, the J end by 7 bases, with 3 bases between. The CDR3 nucleotides are TGTGCCAGCAGCCAAGATAACGGGGAGCTGTTTTTT. It translates to CASSQDNGELFF.

V usage is TRBV12-3 or TRBV12-4 and J usage is TRBJ1-5; D ambiguous. V was clipped by 8 bases and J by 3 bases, with 11 bases between them. CDR3 length: 13 residues. The CDR3 reads CASAVGDNQPQHF. CDR3 nucleotides: TGTGCCAGCGCGGTGGGAGACAATCAGCCCCAGCATTTT.

The rearrangement uses TRBV29-1 and TRBJ2-5; D call uncertain. V was trimmed by 4 bases and J by 3 bases, leaving 9 bases between them. Germline assignment: CDR1 SQVTM and CDR2 ANQGSEA. The CDR3 spans 12 residues. Here the CDR3 reads CSVGFGKETQYF. For the CDR3, the DNA is TGCAGCGTTGGTTTCGGTAAAGAGACCCAGTACTTC.

The V and J genes are TRBV5-1 and TRBJ1-6; weak D call: TRBD1 (6 bases). The CDR3 totals 13 residues. V lost 0 bases to trimming and J lost 11 bases, with 9 bases between them. Germline V CDR1 and CDR2: SGHRS, YFSETQ. DNA of the CDR3: TGCGCCAGCAGCTTGGACACAGGGACACCCCTCCACTTT. Translating gives CASSLDTGTPLHF.

The V gene is TRBV7-8, the J gene TRBJ1-2, with D perhaps TRBD1 (5 bases). There are 13 residues in the CDR3. The germline CDR1 and CDR2 sequences are SGHVS and FQNEAQ. The V end was cut by 1 base, the J end by 6 bases, with 9 bases between. The CDR3 bases are TGTGCCAGCAGCTTAGAGGGCAGGGATGGCTACACCTTC. This encodes CASSLEGRDGYTF. The full variable domain, completed using reference TRBV7-8 and TRBJ1-2, is GAGVSQSPRYKVAKRGQDVALRCDPISGHVSLFWYQQALGQGPEFLTYFQNEAQLDKSGLPSDRFFAERPEGSVSTLKIQRTQQEDSAVYLCASSLEGRDGYTFGSGTRLTVV.

The rearrangement links TRBV9 to TRBJ2-1, with 8 bases aligning to TRBD2. CDR1 SGDLS and CDR2 YYNGEE come from the germline V gene. The ends lost 0 bases at V and 7 bases at J; junction bases unmatched: 6. The CDR3 loop spans 15 amino acids. CDR3 sequence: CASSVAVLAGNEQFF. The CDR3 DNA reads as TGTGCCAGCAGCGTAGCTGTTTTAGCGGGGAATGAGCAGTTCTTC.

The CDR3 loop is CASSPRSIYEQYF. In nucleotides, the CDR3 is TGTGCCAGCAGCCCTCGGTCGATCTACGAGCAGTACTTC. This rearrangement joins TRBV7-2 to TRBJ2-7; D ambiguous. Per the germline V gene, CDR1 is SGHTA and CDR2 is FQGNSA. CDR3 length: 13 amino acids. V was pared by 5 bases and J by 3 bases, with 11 bases between.

The rearrangement joins TRBV29-1 to TRBJ2-5; 9 bases agree with TRBD1. J lost 7 bases, V lost 1 base, and 7 bases had no gene match. CDR1 and CDR2 (germline): SQVTM, ANQGSEA. The CDR3 loop spans 14 amino acids. As DNA, the CDR3 is TGCAGCGTTGAAGGGGGACAGGGCACTGGGACCCAGTACTTC. This sequence encodes CSVEGGQGTGTQYF.

This clone was seen only a few times. The chain carries TRBV7-2 and TRBJ2-3; 10 nucleotides match TRBD1. This CDR3 is 14 amino acids long. In germline, CDR1 is SGHTA, CDR2 FQGNSA. The V segment lost 5 bases and the J segment 4 bases; nucleotides outside the gene matches: 3. CDR3 DNA sequence: TGTGCCAGCAGCCGGACAGGGGGTGCAGATACGCAGTATTTT. Protein product: CASSRTGGADTQYF.

The V and J genes are TRBV9 and TRBJ2-2, with D tentatively TRBD1 (6 bases). Germline CDR1 is SGDLS and CDR2 is YYNGEE. This CDR3 spans 13 amino acids. V lost 0 bases, J lost 8 bases, and 8 bases lay in between. CDR3 in DNA: TGTGCCAGCAGCGTAGTAGGGGGTGGGGAGCTGTTTTTT. This sequence encodes CASSVVGGGELFF.

This clone qualifies as medium-sized. V and J are TRBV7-9 and TRBJ2-3; TRBD2 aligns across 7 bases. Looked up from germline, CDR1 is SEHNR and CDR2 is FQNEAQ (reference sequence). V shed 4 bases, J shed 8 bases, and the junction held 18 bases outside the gene matches. The CDR3 length is 17 residues. Here the CDR3 reads CASSSSSVSGTSATQYF. The CDR3, as DNA: TGTGCCAGCAGCTCCTCCTCGGTGAGCGGGACCTCGGCTACGCAGTATTTT.

The sample holds one count of this clone. The chain has TRBV19 and TRBJ2-4, with D perhaps TRBD2 (5 bases). The CDR3 has 13 residues. Per germline, CDR1 LNHDA and CDR2 SQIVND (reference sequence). Trimming removed 0 bases from V and 8 bases from J, with 8 bases in between. CDR3 amino acids: CASSIDRGYIQYF. The CDR3 DNA follows: TGTGCCAGTAGTATAGATCGGGGATACATTCAGTACTTC.

V gene TRBV3-1 (or the pseudogene TRBV3-2) combines with J gene TRBJ2-7; a weak D match, TRBD2 (5 bases). From germline, CDR1 is LGHDT and CDR2 YNNKEL (reference sequence). V shed 2 bases and J shed 0 bases, with 11 bases lying between them. There are 15 residues in the CDR3. The DNA of the CDR3 is TGTGCCAGCAGCCAATCTCGGGGAAGCTCCTACGAGCAGTACTTC. Encoded protein: CASSQSRGSSYEQYF.

V and J are TRBV2 and TRBJ2-7; D is possibly TRBD2 (6 bases). The CDR3 spans 15 residues. The V gene's germline CDR1 is SNHLY and CDR2 FYNNEI. Trimming cost V 4 bases and J 3 bases, with 16 bases left between them. The CDR3 coding sequence is TGTGCCAGCAGTGCTCATCGGGGGAACAACTACGAGCAGTACTTC. Translation: CASSAHRGNNYEQYF.

J is TRBJ1-4 and V is TRBV5-6; tentative D call: TRBD1 (5 bases). This CDR3 has 14 amino acids. Deletions cut 3 bases from V and 4 bases from J, with 10 bases between. Per the germline V gene, CDR1 is SGHDT and CDR2 is YYEEEE. The CDR3 sequence: CASSSTVNNEKLFF. For the CDR3, the DNA is TGTGCCAGCAGCTCGACAGTCAATAATGAAAAACTGTTTTTT. Looking up the rest from reference TRBV5-6 and TRBJ1-4 gives the full variable domain: DAGVTQSPTHLIKTRGQQVTLRCSPKSGHDTVSWYQQALGQGPQFIFQYYEEEERQRGNFPDRFSGHQFPNYSSELNVNALLLGDSALYLCASSSTVNNEKLFFGSGTQLSVL.

This clone was observed a few times. The CDR3 spells CASSLQGVRSPLHF. Written as DNA, the CDR3 is TGTGCCAGCAGTTTGCAGGGGGTTCGGTCACCCCTCCACTTT. The chain joins TRBV28 to TRBJ1-6; 7 bases are shared with TRBD1. Germline V lookup: CDR1 MDHEN, CDR2 SYDVKM. Trimming took 3 bases from V and 10 from J; bases not matched to a gene: 6. CDR3 size: 14 residues.

V is TRBV5-1 and J is TRBJ2-7; unclear D gene. The CDR3 is 15 residues long. CDR1 is SGHRS, CDR2 YFSETQ, per germline. The V gene lost 3 bases and the J gene lost 0 bases, with 13 bases spanning the gap. Here the CDR3 reads CASSSPDTLSYEQYF. The CDR3 DNA reads TGCGCCAGCAGCTCCCCCGACACCCTCTCCTACGAGCAGTACTTC.

The V call is TRBV2, the J call TRBJ1-1; 7 bases agree with TRBD1. The CDR3 has 13 residues. Per germline, CDR1 SNHLY and CDR2 FYNNEI. The junction had 4 bases not matched to a gene; V was cut back by 6 bases and J by 3 bases. This CDR3 is CASSADRDTEAFF. CDR3 DNA sequence: TGTGCCAGCAGCGCAGACAGGGACACTGAAGCTTTCTTT.